A single sample gave rise to the 27 T cell receptor beta chains below, sequenced in a study of metastatic and nonmetastatic thyroid tumors. MiXCR re-clonotyped the PCR reads for TCRdb. The repertoire holds 16,000 or so clones, with 24% as singletons. No patient received treatment before thyroid surgery. The sample was tumor tissue. The origin of the receptors is a female donor with papillary thyroid cancer or a benign thyroid nodule (not recorded which). Some clones in this sample may be carry-over from other donors' samples.

The genes are TRBV4-1 and TRBJ2-7, with D uncertain. V was trimmed by 0 bases and J by 0 bases, leaving 9 bases between them. This CDR3 comprises 15 residues. The germline V gene has CDR1 MGHRA and CDR2 YSYEKL. The CDR3 DNA sequence: TGCGCCAGCAGCCAAGATTGGGCGGTCTCCTACGAGCAGTACTTC. Translation: CASSQDWAVSYEQYF.

By its share, this clone is medium-sized. The CDR3 here is CASILAAANNEQFF. The CDR3 DNA follows: TGTGCCAGCATCTTGGCGGCAGCAAACAATGAGCAGTTCTTC. J is TRBJ2-1 and V is TRBV28, with D unresolved. Germline assignment: CDR1 MDHEN and CDR2 SYDVKM. This CDR3 is 14 amino acids long. V lost 7 bases, J lost 5 bases, and 15 bases lay in between. The whole variable domain, remainder taken from reference TRBV28 and TRBJ2-1, is DVKVTQSSRYLVKRTGEKVFLECVQDMDHENMFWYRQDPGLGLRLIYFSYDVKMKEKGDIPEGYSVSREKKERFSLILESASTNQTSMYLCASILAAANNEQFFGPGTRLTVL.

V and J are TRBV6-2 or TRBV6-3 and TRBJ2-5, with D hard to call. CDR3 length: 12 residues. Germline V gene data show CDR1 as MNHEY and CDR2 as SVGEGT. V was shortened by 6 bases and J by 5 bases, with 10 bases between the two germline ends. The CDR3 loop is CASRDPHETQYF. The CDR3 DNA reads as TGTGCCAGCAGGGACCCTCACGAGACCCAGTACTTC.

Points on this clone: One end of the junction is discordant with germline, which a read error may explain. V is TRBV20-1 and J is TRBJ1-5; possible D gene TRBD1, 5 bases. Per germline, CDR1 DFQATT and CDR2 SNEGSKA (reference sequence). The CDR3 has 13 residues. For the CDR3, the DNA is TGCAGTGCTACCGAGGGGACCAAACAGCCCAAGAATTTT. Translation gives CSATEGTKQPKNF.

The CDR3, as DNA: TGCAGTGCTCGACAGACACGGGACAGTTTCTACGAGCAGTACTTC. Amino acids: CSARQTRDSFYEQYF. The chain recombines TRBV20-1 with TRBJ2-7; 7 bases are a match to TRBD1. Germline loops: CDR1 DFQATT, CDR2 SNEGSKA (reference sequence). The CDR3 runs to 15 residues. V lost 5 bases to trimming and J lost 3 bases; unmatched junction nucleotides: 13.

This clone is labeled medium-sized (0.01 to 0.1%). This chain links TRBV12-3 or TRBV12-4 with TRBJ2-5; the D gene is possibly TRBD1 (5 bases). The CDR3 sequence is 15 residues long. V lost 5 bases to trimming and J lost 1 base, with 14 bases between them. CDR3 residues: CASSPDSRPQETQYF. DNA for the CDR3: TGTGCCAGCAGTCCAGACAGCCGGCCCCAAGAGACCCAGTACTTC.

The chain is built from TRBV7-9 and TRBJ1-1; 9 bases align to TRBD1. Per the germline V gene, CDR1 is SEHNR and CDR2 is FQNEAQ (reference sequence). There are 15 residues in the CDR3. Germline trimming cut 5 bases from V and 5 bases from J; bases unmatched to any gene: 9. The DNA of the CDR3 is TGTGCCAGCAGCCAAGAACAGGGGGCAGGGACTGAAGCTTTCTTT. It translates to CASSQEQGAGTEAFF.

This clone was detected many times. The chain carries TRBV7-2 and TRBJ2-1; 11 bases map to TRBD2. The germline CDR1 and CDR2 sequences are SGHTA and FQGNSA. This CDR3 spans 17 amino acids. V was clipped by 5 bases and J by 10 bases; unmatched bases: 16. The CDR3: CASSPLLLAGALREQFF. The CDR3 nucleotides read TGTGCCAGCAGCCCCCTCCTACTAGCGGGAGCTCTCCGGGAGCAGTTCTTC.

This clone has ten or more counts. Additional DNA sequences in this sample encode the identical CDR3. The V gene is TRBV28, the J gene TRBJ2-1, with unresolved D. Trimming took 5 bases from V and 8 from J, leaving 19 bases between them. This CDR3 is 15 amino acids long. Germline lookup yields CDR1 MDHEN and CDR2 SYDVKM. The DNA of the CDR3 is TGTGCCAGCAGTCCGAATTTGGCAATAACGGATGAGCAGTTCTTC. Its translation is CASSPNLAITDEQFF.

The rearrangement uses TRBV20-1 and TRBJ1-5, with unresolved D. With 4 bases removed from V and 0 bases from J, the gap between germline ends came to 7 bases. Germline CDR1 and CDR2: DFQATT and SNEGSKA (reference sequence). The CDR3 contains 13 residues. CDR3 residues: CSAISSSNQPQHF. In DNA form, the CDR3 reads TGCAGTGCTATAAGTTCTAGCAATCAGCCCCAGCATTTT.

This rearrangement joins TRBV20-1 to TRBJ2-7, with 8 bases lining up with TRBD2. The trim removed 0 bases at V and 5 bases at J, leaving 6 bases unmatched. Germline V CDR1 and CDR2: DFQATT, SNEGSKA (reference sequence). CDR3 length: 14 amino acids. CDR3 sequence (DNA): TGCAGTGCTAGAGACCCGGGACTAGACCACGAGCAGTACTTC. Its translation: CSARDPGLDHEQYF.

The chain has TRBV27 and TRBJ2-7, with 8 bases that match TRBD1. The germline V gene has CDR1 MNHEY and CDR2 SMNVEV (reference sequence). This CDR3 comprises 15 residues. Trimming cost V 6 bases and J 3 bases; bases outside gene matches: 10. CDR3 nucleotides: TGTGCCAGCAGGGCCGGGACAGGATTTCACTACGAGCAGTACTTC. Protein sequence: CASRAGTGFHYEQYF.

CDR3 nucleotide sequence: TGTGCCAGCAGCTTGGGAACAGGGGTCGATTCACCCCTCCACTTT. Translated, it gives CASSLGTGVDSPLHF. The chain has TRBV5-8 and TRBJ1-6; 7 positions match TRBD1. The CDR3 spans 15 residues. Germline values: CDR1 SGHTS, CDR2 YDEGEE. Losses at the gene ends were 0 bases for V and 8 bases for J; bases not matched to a gene: 5.

By sample fraction, this clone is large. As DNA, the CDR3 is TGTGCCAGCAGCCCTGGGTCCTACGAGCAGTACTTC. It is translated as CASSPGSYEQYF. J is TRBJ2-7 and V is TRBV7-9; D ambiguous. The V end lost 5 bases, the J end lost 1 base, and 6 bases lay between the germline ends. This CDR3 has 12 amino acids. The germline CDR1 and CDR2 sequences are SEHNR and FQNEAQ (reference sequence).

This chain connects TRBV12-3 or TRBV12-4 to TRBJ2-3; possible D gene TRBD1, 7 bases. This CDR3 spans 15 amino acids. V was shortened by 10 bases and J by 1 base, with 18 bases between the two germline ends. CDR3 sequence (DNA): TGTGCCACCAACTCAGGGGGGAGAGGCACAGATACGCAGTATTTT. This encodes CATNSGGRGTDTQYF.

This clone was seen once. This chain uses TRBV11-2 with TRBJ2-1; 9 nucleotides line up with TRBD2. Per germline, CDR1 SGHAT and CDR2 FQNNGV. The CDR3 totals 15 residues. The ends lost 3 bases at V and 8 bases at J; junction bases unmatched: 8. This CDR3 reads CASSFGGRAVDEQFF. CDR3 coding DNA: TGTGCCAGCAGCTTTGGCGGGAGGGCCGTCGATGAGCAGTTCTTC.

This clone is categorized as medium-sized. V and J are TRBV15 and TRBJ1-2; D ambiguous. CDR3 size: 14 residues. The ends were cut back, 0 bases at V and 4 bases at J, with 9 bases in the middle. Germline V gene data show CDR1 as LNHNV and CDR2 as YYDKDF (reference sequence). CDR3 nucleotides: TGTGCCACCAGCAGAGACTCGGGTCCCTATGGCTACACCTTC. This sequence encodes CATSRDSGPYGYTF.

The rearrangement uses TRBV6-1 and TRBJ1-3, with a weak D call TRBD1 (5 bases). Trimming stripped 4 bases from V and 4 bases from J, with 8 bases between. CDR1 and CDR2 from the germline V gene are MNHNS and SASEGT. The CDR3 sequence is 13 residues long. The CDR3 DNA sequence: TGTGCCAGCAGTGGGGACGGAGGAAACACCATATATTTT. Amino acid sequence: CASSGDGGNTIYF.

This clone turned up a few times. This sequence joins TRBV19 and TRBJ2-7, with D possibly TRBD1 on 6 matching bases. CDR3 size: 14 residues. Germline CDR1 reads LNHDA; CDR2 reads SQIVND (reference sequence). V dropped 5 bases and J dropped 1 base, with 12 bases sitting between them. CDR3 region: CASSPQQGSYEQYF. Written as DNA, the CDR3 is TGTGCCAGTAGTCCTCAACAGGGATCCTACGAGCAGTACTTC.

Judged by abundance, this clone is medium-sized. V and J are TRBV12-3 or TRBV12-4 and TRBJ2-7; D not certain. The germline V and J ends were trimmed by 4 bases and 1 base, with 11 bases remaining between them. This CDR3 has 14 amino acids. CDR3 coding DNA: TGTGCCAGCAGTTCTGGGGTACCGTCCTACGAGCAGTACTTC. It codes for CASSSGVPSYEQYF.

This clone came up a few times. This could be a read error, since a much larger clone is one nucleotide away. The J gene is TRBJ2-7, the V gene TRBV5-6, with D possibly being TRBD2 (6 bases). Germline CDR1 reads SGHDT; CDR2 reads YYEEEE. This CDR3 has 14 amino acids. The CDR3 spells CACSPTSRFYEQYF. DNA of the CDR3: TGTGCCTGCAGCCCTACTAGCAGGTTCTACGAGCAGTACTTC.

This clone was observed a few times. J is TRBJ1-1 and V is TRBV6-1; D possibly corresponds to TRBD1 (5 bases). CDR1 and CDR2 from the germline V gene are MNHNS and SASEGT. This CDR3 has 13 amino acids. The V end lost 3 bases, the J end lost 1 base, and 6 bases lay between the germline ends. CDR3 sequence reads: CASSDGQNTEAFF. CDR3 nucleotide sequence: TGTGCCAGCAGTGACGGACAGAACACTGAAGCTTTCTTT.

This chain's CDR3 is CASSSRLAGGNTDTQYF. The CDR3 DNA reads as TGTGCCAGCAGTTCCCGACTAGCGGGAGGCAACACAGATACGCAGTATTTT. The rearrangement uses TRBV28 and TRBJ2-3; the match to TRBD2 covers 13 bases. This CDR3 spans 17 amino acids. V gave up 4 bases and J gave up 2 bases; unmatched junction bases: 6. Germline V lookup: CDR1 MDHEN, CDR2 SYDVKM.

Regarding this clone: This may be a read error, as it is one base from a much larger clone. V is TRBV29-1 and J is TRBJ2-7, with D possibly being TRBD2 (6 bases). This CDR3 is built from 12 residues. V was shortened by 4 bases and J by 4 bases, with 11 bases between the two germline ends. From germline, CDR1 is SQVTM and CDR2 ANQGSEA. CDR3 DNA: TGCAGCGTTGTGGTCGGGACTTACGAGCAGTACTTC. This encodes CSVVVGTYEQYF.

This clone turned up a few times. This chain links TRBV28 with TRBJ1-2; D remains ambiguous. Germline CDR1 MDHEN, CDR2 SYDVKM. V was shortened by 4 bases and J by 1 base, with 22 bases between the two germline ends. The length of the CDR3 is 18 residues. CDR3 nucleotide sequence: TGTGCCAGCAGTTCACCGACACGAGCCGCACGAGTTAACTATGGCTACACCTTC. Protein product: CASSSPTRAARVNYGYTF.

This clone is a singleton in its sample. The rearrangement links TRBV20-1 to TRBJ2-5; no definite D call. Germline V CDR1 and CDR2: DFQATT, SNEGSKA (reference sequence). The CDR3 loop spans 11 amino acids. V was cut by 3 bases and J by 8 bases, with 10 bases left in between. CDR3 amino acids: CSARERDTQYF. CDR3 sequence (DNA): TGCAGTGCTAGGGAGCGAGATACCCAGTACTTC.

This chain links TRBV11-3 with TRBJ2-1; D uncertain. Germline loops: CDR1 SGHNT, CDR2 YENEEA. V lost 5 bases and J lost 4, with 6 bases in between. The CDR3 has 12 residues. CDR3 region: CASSPDYNEQFF. The CDR3 nucleotides are TGTGCCAGCAGCCCGGATTACAATGAGCAGTTCTTC.